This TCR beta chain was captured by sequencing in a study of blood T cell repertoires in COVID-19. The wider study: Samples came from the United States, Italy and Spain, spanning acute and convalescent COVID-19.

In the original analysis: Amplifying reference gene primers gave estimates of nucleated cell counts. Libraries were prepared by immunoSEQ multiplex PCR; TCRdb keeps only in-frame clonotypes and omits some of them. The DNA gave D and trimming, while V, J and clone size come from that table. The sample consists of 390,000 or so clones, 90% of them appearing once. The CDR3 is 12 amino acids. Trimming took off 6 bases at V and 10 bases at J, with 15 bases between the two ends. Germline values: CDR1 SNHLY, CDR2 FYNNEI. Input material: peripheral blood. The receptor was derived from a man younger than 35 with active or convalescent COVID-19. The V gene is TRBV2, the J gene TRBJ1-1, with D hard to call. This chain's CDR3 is CASSGPQETAFF. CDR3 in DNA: TGTGCCAGCAGCGGCCCCCAGGAAACAGCTTTCTTT.